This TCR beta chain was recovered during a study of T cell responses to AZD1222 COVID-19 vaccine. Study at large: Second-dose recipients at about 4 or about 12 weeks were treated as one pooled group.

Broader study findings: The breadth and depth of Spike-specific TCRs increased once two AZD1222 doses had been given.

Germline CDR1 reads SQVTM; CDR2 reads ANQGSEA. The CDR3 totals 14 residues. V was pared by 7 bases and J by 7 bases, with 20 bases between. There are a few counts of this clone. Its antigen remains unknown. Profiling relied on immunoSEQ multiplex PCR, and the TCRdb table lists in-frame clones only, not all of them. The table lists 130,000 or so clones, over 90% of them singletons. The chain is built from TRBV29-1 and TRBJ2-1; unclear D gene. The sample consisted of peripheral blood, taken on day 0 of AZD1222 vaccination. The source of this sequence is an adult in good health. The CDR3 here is CSARSFGLRNEQFF. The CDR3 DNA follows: TGCAGCGCTCGGAGTTTCGGGCTACGAAATGAGCAGTTCTTC.